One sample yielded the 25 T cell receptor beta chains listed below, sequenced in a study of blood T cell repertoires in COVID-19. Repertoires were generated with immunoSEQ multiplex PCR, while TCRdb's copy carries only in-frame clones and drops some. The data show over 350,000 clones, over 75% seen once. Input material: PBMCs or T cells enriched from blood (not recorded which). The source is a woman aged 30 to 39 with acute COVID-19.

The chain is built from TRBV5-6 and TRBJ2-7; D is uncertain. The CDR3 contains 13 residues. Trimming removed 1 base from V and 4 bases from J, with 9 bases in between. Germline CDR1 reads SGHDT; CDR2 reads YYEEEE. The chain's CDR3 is CASSLWWQYEQYF. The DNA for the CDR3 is TGTGCCAGCAGCTTGTGGTGGCAGTACGAGCAGTACTTC.

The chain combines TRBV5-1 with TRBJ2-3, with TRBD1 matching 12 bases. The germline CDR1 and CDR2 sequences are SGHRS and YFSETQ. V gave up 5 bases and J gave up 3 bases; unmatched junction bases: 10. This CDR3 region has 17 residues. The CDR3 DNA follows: TGCGCCAGCAGAGTCGGGACAGGGGGCGCCAAAACAGATACGCAGTATTTT. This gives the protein CASRVGTGGAKTDTQYF. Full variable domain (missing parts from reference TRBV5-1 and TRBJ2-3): KAGVTQTPRYLIKTRGQQVTLSCSPISGHRSVSWYQQTPGQGLQFLFEYFSETQRNKGNFPGRFSGRQFSNSRSEMNVSTLELGDSALYLCASRVGTGGAKTDTQYFGPGTRLTVL.

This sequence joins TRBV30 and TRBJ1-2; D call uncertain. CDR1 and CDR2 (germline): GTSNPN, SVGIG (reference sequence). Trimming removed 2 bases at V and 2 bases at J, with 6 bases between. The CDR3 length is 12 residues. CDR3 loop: CAWSLQNYGYTF. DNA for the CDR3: TGTGCCTGGAGTTTGCAGAACTATGGCTACACCTTC.

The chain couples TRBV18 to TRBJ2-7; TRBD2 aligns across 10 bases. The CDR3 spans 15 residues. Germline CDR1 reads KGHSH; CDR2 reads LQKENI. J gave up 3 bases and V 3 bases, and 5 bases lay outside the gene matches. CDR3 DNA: TGTGCCAGCTCACCCCGGACTAGCGGTATCTACGAGCAGTACTTC. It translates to CASSPRTSGIYEQYF.

The CDR3 is CASSYSKVRGSYNEQFF. The CDR3, as DNA: TGTGCCAGCAGTTACTCGAAAGTCAGGGGCAGCTACAATGAGCAGTTCTTC. The V gene is TRBV6-2 or TRBV6-3, the J gene TRBJ2-1, with D maybe TRBD1 (6 bases). This CDR3 has 17 amino acids. Germline CDR1 reads MNHEY; CDR2 reads SVGEGT. Trimming shortened V by 0 bases and J by 3 bases, and 15 bases separated the two germline ends.

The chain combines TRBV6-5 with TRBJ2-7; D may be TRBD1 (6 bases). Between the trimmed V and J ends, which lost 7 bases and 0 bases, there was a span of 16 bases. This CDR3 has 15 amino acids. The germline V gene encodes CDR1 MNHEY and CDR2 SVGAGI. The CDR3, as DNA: TGTGCCAGCAACGAGGTGGGGGCCAGCTCCTACGAGCAGTACTTC. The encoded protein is CASNEVGASSYEQYF.

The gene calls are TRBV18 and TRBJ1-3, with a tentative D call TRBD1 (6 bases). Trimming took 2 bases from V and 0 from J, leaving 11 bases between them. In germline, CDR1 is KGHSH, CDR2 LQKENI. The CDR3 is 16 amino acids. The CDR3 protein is CASSPATGNSGNTIYF. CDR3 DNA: TGTGCCAGCTCACCAGCCACAGGGAACTCTGGAAACACCATATATTTT.

The CDR3 region is CASSLDRVGGYTF. CDR3 coding DNA: TGTGCCAGCAGCTTGGACAGGGTGGGAGGCTACACCTTC. The rearrangement links TRBV5-4 to TRBJ1-2, with D perhaps matching TRBD1 (6 bases). V was pared by 0 bases and J by 8 bases, with 11 bases between. This CDR3 comprises 13 residues. CDR1 is SGHNT and CDR2 is YYREEE in the germline V gene (reference sequence).

CDR3 nucleotide sequence: TGCGCCAGCAGTGAGGGGGGGGCCTCCTACGAGCAGTACTTC. Protein product: CASSEGGASYEQYF. The chain carries TRBV10-1 and TRBJ2-7, with D possibly TRBD2 on 7 matching bases. The germline V and J ends were trimmed by 2 bases and 0 bases, with 8 bases remaining between them. Per the germline V gene, CDR1 is WNHNN and CDR2 is SYGVQD (reference sequence). The CDR3 spans 14 residues.

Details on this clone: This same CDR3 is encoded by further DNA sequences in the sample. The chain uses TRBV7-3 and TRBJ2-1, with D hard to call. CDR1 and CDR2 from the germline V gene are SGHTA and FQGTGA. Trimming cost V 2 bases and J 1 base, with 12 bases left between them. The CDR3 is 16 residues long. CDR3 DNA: TGTGCCAGCAGCTTAGGTTTGGCAGGATCCTACAATGAGCAGTTCTTC. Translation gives CASSLGLAGSYNEQFF.

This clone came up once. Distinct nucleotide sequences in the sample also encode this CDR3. The CDR3 region is CASSQGLNQPQHF. The CDR3 DNA reads as TGTGCCAGCAGCCAAGGACTCAATCAGCCCCAGCATTTT. The chain couples TRBV3-1 (or the pseudogene TRBV3-2) to TRBJ1-5; the D is unclear. The germline CDR1 and CDR2 sequences are LGHDT and YNNKEL (reference sequence). The CDR3 covers 13 residues. Trimming shortened V by 1 base and J by 3 bases, and 4 bases separated the two germline ends.

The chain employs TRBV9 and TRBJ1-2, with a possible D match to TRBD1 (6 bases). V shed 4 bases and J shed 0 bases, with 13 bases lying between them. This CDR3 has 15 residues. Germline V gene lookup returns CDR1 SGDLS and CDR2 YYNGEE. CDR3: CASSTQGSANYGYTF. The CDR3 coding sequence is TGTGCCAGCAGCACTCAGGGGTCAGCTAACTATGGCTACACCTTC.

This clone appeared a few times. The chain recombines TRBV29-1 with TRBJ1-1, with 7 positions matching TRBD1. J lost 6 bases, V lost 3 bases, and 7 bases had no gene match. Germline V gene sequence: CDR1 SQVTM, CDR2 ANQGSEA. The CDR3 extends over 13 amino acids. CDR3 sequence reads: CSVERQGSSEAFF. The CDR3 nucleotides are TGCAGCGTTGAGCGACAGGGAAGTTCTGAAGCTTTCTTT.

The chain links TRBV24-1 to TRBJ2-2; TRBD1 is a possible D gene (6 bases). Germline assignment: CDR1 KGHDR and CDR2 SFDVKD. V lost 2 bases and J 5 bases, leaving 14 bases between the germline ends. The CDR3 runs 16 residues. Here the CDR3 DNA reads TGTGCCACCAGTGATTCTGATTTAGGGGGTACCGGGGAGCTGTTTTTT. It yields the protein CATSDSDLGGTGELFF.

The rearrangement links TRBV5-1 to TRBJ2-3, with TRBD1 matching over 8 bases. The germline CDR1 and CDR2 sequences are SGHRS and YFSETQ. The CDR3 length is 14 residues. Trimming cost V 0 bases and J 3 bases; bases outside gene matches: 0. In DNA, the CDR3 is TGCGCCAGCAGCTTGGGGGACAGGACAGATACGCAGTATTTT. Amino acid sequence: CASSLGDRTDTQYF.

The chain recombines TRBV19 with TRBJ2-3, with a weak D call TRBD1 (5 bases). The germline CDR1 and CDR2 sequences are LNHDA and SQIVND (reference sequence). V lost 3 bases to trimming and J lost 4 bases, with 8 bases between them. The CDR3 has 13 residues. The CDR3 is CASSIAGSDTQYF. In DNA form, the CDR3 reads TGTGCCAGTAGTATCGCAGGGTCAGATACGCAGTATTTT.

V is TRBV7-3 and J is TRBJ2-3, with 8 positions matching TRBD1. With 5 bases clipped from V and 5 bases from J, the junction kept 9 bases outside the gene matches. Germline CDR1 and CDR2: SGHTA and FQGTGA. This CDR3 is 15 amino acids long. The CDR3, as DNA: TGTGCCAGCAGCAATTCCTTCGACAGGGGAGATACGCAGTATTTT. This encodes CASSNSFDRGDTQYF.

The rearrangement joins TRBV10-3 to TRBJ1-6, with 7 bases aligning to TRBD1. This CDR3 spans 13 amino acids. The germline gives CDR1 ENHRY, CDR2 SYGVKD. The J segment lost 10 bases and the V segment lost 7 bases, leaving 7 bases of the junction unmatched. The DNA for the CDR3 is TGTGCCATCAACCTAGACAGGGACTCACCCCTCCACTTT. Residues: CAINLDRDSPLHF.

The CDR3 DNA is TGTGCCAGCAGCCACTCAGACTCCCCGGTGGAAAAACTGTTTTTT. Translation: CASSHSDSPVEKLFF. V and J are TRBV7-9 and TRBJ1-4; D is unresolved. Germline assignment: CDR1 SEHNR and CDR2 FQNEAQ (reference sequence). There are 15 residues in the CDR3. V was cut by 5 bases and J by 8 bases, with 18 bases left in between.

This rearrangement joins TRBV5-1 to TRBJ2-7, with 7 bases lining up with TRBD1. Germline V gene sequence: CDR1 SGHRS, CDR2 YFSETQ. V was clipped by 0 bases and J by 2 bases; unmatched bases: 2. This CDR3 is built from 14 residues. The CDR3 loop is CASSLGDRAYEQYF. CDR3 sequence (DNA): TGCGCCAGCAGCTTGGGTGACAGGGCCTACGAGCAGTACTTC.

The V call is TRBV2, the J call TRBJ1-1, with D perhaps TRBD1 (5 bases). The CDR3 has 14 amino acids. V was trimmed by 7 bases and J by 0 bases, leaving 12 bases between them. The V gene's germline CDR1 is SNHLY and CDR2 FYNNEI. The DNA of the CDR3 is TGTGCCAGCACCGAGACAGTGATGAACACTGAAGCTTTCTTT. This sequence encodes CASTETVMNTEAFF.

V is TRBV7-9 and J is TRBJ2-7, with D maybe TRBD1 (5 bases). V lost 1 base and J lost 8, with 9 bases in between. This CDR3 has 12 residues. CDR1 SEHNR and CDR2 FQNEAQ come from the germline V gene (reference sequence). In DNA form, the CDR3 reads TGTGCCAGCAGCTTAGGGACACCGCAGCAGTACTTC. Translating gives CASSLGTPQQYF. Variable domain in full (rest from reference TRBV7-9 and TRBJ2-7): DTGVSQNPRHKITKRGQNVTFRCDPISEHNRLYWYRQTLGQGPEFLTYFQNEAQLEKSRLLSDRFSAERPKGSFSTLEIQRTEQGDSAMYLCASSLGTPQQYFGPGTRLTVT.

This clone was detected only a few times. The CDR3 region is CASSPGTAGDYGYTF. DNA of the CDR3: TGTGCCAGCTCACCCGGGACGGCAGGGGACTATGGCTACACCTTC. This chain uses TRBV18 with TRBJ1-2, with TRBD1 as a possible D gene (6 bases). V gave up 3 bases and J gave up 3 bases, with 14 bases separating them. This CDR3 has 15 residues. CDR1 is KGHSH and CDR2 is LQKENI in the germline V gene.

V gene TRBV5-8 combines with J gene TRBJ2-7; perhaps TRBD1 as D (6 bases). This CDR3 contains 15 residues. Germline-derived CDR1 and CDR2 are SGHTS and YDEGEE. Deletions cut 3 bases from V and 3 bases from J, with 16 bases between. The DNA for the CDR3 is TGTGCCAGCAGCTCCCGGGACACCCTACGCTACGAGCAGTACTTC. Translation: CASSSRDTLRYEQYF.

Here the CDR3 DNA reads TGCGCCAGCAGCCTTACCGCACAGGGGCCGGTAGGTGGCTACACCTTC. Its translation: CASSLTAQGPVGGYTF. V and J are TRBV4-3 and TRBJ1-2; TRBD1 matches at 7 bases. V gave up 4 bases and J gave up 7 bases; unmatched junction bases: 15. The CDR3 loop spans 16 amino acids. CDR1 LGHNA and CDR2 YSLEER come from the germline V gene.